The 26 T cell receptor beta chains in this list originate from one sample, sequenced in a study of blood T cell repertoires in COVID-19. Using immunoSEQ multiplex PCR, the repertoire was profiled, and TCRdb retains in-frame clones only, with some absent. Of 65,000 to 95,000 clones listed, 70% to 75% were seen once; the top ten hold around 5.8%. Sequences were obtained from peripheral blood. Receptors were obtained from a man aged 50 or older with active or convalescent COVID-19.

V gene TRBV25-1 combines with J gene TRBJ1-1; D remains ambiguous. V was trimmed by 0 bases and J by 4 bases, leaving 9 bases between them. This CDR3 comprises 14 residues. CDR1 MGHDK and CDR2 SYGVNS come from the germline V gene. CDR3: CASSEYQAGTEAFF. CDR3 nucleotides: TGTGCCAGCAGTGAATATCAGGCGGGCACTGAAGCTTTCTTT.

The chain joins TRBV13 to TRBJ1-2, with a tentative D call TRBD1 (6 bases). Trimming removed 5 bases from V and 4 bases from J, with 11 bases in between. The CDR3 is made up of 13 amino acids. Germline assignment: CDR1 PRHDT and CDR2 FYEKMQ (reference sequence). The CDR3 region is CASSLTQGYGYTF. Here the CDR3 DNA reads TGTGCCAGCAGCCTTACACAGGGCTATGGCTACACCTTC.

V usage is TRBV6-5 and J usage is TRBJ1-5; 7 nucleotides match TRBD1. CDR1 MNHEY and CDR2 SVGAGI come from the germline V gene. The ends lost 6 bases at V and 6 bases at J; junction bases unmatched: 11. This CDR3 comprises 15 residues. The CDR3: CASSRDSLGIQPQHF. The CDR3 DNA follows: TGTGCCAGCAGCAGGGACAGCTTAGGGATTCAGCCCCAGCATTTT.

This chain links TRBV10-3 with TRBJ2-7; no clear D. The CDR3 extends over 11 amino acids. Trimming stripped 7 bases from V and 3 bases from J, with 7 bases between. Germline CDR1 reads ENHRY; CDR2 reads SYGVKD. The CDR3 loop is CAIMASYEQYF. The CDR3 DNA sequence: TGTGCCATCATGGCTAGCTACGAGCAGTACTTC.

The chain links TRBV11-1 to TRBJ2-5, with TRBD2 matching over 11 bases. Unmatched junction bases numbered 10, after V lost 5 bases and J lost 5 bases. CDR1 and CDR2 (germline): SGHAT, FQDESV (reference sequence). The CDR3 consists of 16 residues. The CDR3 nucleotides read TGTGCCAGCAGCCCACCTAGCGGGGGGCCCTCGGAGACCCAGTACTTC. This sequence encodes CASSPPSGGPSETQYF.

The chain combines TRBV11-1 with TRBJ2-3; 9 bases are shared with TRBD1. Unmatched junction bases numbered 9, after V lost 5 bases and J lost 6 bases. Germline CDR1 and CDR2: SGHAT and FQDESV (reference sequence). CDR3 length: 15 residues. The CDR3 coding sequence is TGTGCCAGCAGCCCTTGGGACAGGGAATTCGATACGCAGTATTTT. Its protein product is CASSPWDREFDTQYF.

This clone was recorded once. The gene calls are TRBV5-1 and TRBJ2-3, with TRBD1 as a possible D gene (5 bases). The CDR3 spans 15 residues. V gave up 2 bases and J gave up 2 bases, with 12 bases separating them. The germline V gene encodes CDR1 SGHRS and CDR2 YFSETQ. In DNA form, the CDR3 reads TGCGCCAGCAGCTTCCAAGGGGTCATCACAGATACGCAGTATTTT. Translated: CASSFQGVITDTQYF.

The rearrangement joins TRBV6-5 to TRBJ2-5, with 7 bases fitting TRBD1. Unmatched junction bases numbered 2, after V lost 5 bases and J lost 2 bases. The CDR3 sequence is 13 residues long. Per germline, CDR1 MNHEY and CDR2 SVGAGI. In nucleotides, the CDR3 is TGTGCCAGCAGTACAGGGGAACAAGAGACCCAGTACTTC. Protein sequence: CASSTGEQETQYF.

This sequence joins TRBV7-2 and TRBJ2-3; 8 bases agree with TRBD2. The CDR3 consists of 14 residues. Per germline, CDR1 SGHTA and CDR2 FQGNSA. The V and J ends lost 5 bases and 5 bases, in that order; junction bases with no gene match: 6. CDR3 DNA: TGTGCCAGCAGCCCCGGACTAGCCGTAGATACGCAGTATTTT. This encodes CASSPGLAVDTQYF.

This chain's CDR3 is CASSQDGAGDGTEAFF. The CDR3 DNA sequence: TGCGCCAGCAGCCAAGATGGTGCAGGGGATGGCACTGAAGCTTTCTTT. The chain links TRBV4-3 to TRBJ1-1; the D gene is possibly TRBD1 (6 bases). Trimming left V 0 bases short and J 4 bases short, with 15 bases between. Germline CDR1 LGHNA, CDR2 YSLEER. The CDR3 consists of 16 residues.

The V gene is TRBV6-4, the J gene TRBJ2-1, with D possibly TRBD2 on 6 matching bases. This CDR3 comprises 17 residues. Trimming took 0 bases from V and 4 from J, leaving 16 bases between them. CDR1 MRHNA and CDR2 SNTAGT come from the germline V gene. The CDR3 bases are TGTGCCAGCAGTGACTCGACTGGAGGACTACCTTACAATGAGCAGTTCTTC. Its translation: CASSDSTGGLPYNEQFF.

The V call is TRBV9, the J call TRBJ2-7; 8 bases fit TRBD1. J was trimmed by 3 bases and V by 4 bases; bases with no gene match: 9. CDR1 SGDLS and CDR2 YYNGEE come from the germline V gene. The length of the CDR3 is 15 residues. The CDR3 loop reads CASSQGAGSFYEQYF. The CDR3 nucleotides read TGTGCCAGCAGCCAGGGGGCGGGGTCCTTCTACGAGCAGTACTTC.

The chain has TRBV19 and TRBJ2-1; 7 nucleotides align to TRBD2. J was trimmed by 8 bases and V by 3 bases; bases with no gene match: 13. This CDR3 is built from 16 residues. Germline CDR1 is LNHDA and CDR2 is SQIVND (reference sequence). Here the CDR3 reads CASSIGRTRGTHEQFF. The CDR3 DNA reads TGTGCCAGTAGTATTGGGAGGACTAGAGGTACCCATGAGCAGTTCTTC.

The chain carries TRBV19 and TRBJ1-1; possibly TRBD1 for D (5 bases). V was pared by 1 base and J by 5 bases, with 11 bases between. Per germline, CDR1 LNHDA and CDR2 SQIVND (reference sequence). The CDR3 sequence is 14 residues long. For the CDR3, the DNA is TGTGCCAGTAGTATAGTTGGCAGGGATACTGAAGCTTTCTTT. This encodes CASSIVGRDTEAFF.

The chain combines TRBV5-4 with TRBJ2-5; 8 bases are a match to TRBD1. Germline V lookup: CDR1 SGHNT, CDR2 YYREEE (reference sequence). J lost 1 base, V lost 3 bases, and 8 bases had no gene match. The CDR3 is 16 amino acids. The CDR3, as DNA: TGTGCCAGCAGCTCCGGACAGGGCAGTGGCCAAGAGACCCAGTACTTC. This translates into CASSSGQGSGQETQYF.

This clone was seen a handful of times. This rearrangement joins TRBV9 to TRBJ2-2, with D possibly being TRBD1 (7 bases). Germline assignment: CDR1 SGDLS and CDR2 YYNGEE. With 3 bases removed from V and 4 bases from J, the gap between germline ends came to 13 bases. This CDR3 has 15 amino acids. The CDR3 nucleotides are TGTGCCAGCAGCGCATACAGGGGAGGCACCGGGGAGCTGTTTTTT. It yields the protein CASSAYRGGTGELFF.

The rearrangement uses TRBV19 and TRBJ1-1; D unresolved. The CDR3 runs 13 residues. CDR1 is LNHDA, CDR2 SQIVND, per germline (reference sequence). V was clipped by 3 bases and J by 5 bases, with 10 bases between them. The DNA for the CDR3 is TGTGCCAGTAGTATTGGGCTGGGTACTGAAGCTTTCTTT. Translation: CASSIGLGTEAFF.

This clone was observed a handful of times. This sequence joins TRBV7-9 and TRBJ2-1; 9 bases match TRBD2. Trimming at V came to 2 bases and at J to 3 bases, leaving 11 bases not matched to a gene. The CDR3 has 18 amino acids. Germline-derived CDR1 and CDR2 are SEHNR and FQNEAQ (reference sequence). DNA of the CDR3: TGTGCCAGCAGCTTATTCTCACGCGGGGGGGCCGTCTACAATGAGCAGTTCTTC. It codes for CASSLFSRGGAVYNEQFF.

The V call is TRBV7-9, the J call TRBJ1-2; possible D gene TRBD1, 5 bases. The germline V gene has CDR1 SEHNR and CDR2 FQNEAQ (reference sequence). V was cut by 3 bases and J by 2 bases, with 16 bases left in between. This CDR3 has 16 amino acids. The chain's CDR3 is CASSFGALEGNYGYTF. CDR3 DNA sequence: TGTGCCAGCAGCTTTGGGGCCTTGGAGGGAAACTATGGCTACACCTTC.

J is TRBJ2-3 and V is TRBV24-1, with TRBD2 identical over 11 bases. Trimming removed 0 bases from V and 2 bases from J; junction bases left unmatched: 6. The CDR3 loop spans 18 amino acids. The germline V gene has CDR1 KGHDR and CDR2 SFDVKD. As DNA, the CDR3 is TGTGCCACCAGTGATTTGACTAGCGGGGGCCTAAACACAGATACGCAGTATTTT. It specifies CATSDLTSGGLNTDTQYF.

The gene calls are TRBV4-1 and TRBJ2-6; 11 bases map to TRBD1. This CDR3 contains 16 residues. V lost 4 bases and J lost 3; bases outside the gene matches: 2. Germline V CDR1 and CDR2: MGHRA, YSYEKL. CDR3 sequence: CASSRTGGSGANVLTF. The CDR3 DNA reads TGCGCCAGCAGCCGGACAGGGGGCAGTGGGGCCAACGTCCTGACTTTC.

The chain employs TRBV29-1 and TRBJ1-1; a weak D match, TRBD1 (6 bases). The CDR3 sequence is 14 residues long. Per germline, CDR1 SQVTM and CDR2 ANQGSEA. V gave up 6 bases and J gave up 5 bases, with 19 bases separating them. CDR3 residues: CSVTTGSGGTEAFF. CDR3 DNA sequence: TGCAGCGTGACAACAGGGAGCGGGGGGACTGAAGCTTTCTTT.

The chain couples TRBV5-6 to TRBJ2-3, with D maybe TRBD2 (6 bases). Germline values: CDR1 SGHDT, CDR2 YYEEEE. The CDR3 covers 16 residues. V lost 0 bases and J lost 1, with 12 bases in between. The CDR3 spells CASSLVRGARTDTQYF. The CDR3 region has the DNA TGTGCCAGCAGCTTGGTGCGGGGCGCCCGCACAGATACGCAGTATTTT.

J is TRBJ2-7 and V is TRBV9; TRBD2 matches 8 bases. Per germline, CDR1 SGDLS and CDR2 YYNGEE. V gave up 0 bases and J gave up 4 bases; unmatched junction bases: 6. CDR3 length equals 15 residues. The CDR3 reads CASSVVAGGGYEQYF. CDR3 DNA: TGTGCCAGCAGCGTAGTGGCGGGGGGCGGTTACGAGCAGTACTTC.

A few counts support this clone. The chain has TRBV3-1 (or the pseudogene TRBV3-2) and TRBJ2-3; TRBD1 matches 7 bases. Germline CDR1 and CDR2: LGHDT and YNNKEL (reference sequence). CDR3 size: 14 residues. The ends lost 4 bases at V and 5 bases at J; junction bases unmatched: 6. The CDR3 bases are TGTGCCAGCAGCCCTCCAGGGGGAGTAGATACGCAGTATTTT. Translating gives CASSPPGGVDTQYF.

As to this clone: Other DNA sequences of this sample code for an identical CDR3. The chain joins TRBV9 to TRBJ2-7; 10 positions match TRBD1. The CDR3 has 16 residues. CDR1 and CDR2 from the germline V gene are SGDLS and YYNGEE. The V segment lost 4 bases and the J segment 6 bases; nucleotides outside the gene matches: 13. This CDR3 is CASSPRLGQGRGEQYF. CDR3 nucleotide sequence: TGTGCCAGCAGCCCGCGCCTGGGACAGGGGAGGGGCGAGCAGTACTTC.